These T cell receptor beta chains were read from a single sample in a study of T cell responses to AZD1222 COVID-19 vaccine. Sequencing used immunoSEQ multiplex PCR; TCRdb keeps in-frame clones, though not all of them. The sample lists about 100,000 clones; 80% to 90% were seen once. Sequences were derived from peripheral blood, sampled on day 0 of AZD1222 vaccination. The receptor source for this set is an adult in good health. Both conserved end residues are part of each CDR3. D genes are given only for firm matches. Size values are once, few and many counts, or a class for expanded clones, and some rows have none.

-,TRBJ1-1,TRBV7-2,TRBD1,CASSFQQGAVVGTEAFF,TGTGCCAGCAGCTTTCAACAGGGGGCGGTTGTCGGCACTGAAGCTTTCTTT
-,TRBJ2-5,TRBV18,TRBD1,CASSPGQGAQETQYF,TGTGCCAGCTCGCCAGGACAGGGGGCACAAGAGACCCAGTACTTC
-,TRBJ2-5,TRBV10-1,-,CARRIEETQYF,TGCGCCAGAAGGATCGAAGAGACCCAGTACTTC
-,TRBJ1-3,TRBV28,-,CASSSILAVGNTIYF,TGTGCCAGCAGTTCAATTTTGGCAGTCGGAAACACCATATATTTT
-,TRBJ1-5,TRBV2,-,CASSGSPPAGQPQHF,TGTGCCAGCAGTGGGAGCCCCCCGGCGGGTCAGCCCCAGCATTTT
once,TRBJ1-2,TRBV6-7,-,CASIFLRPTDGYTF,TGTGCCAGCATTTTTCTACGGCCGACCGATGGCTACACCTTC
-,TRBJ1-2,TRBV27,TRBD1,CASSAGGQGAYGYTF,TGTGCCAGCAGCGCGGGGGGACAGGGGGCCTATGGCTACACCTTC
-,TRBJ2-7,TRBV2,TRBD1,CASSEGGLTGPTEQYF,TGTGCCAGCAGTGAAGGGGGGTTGACAGGGCCTACCGAGCAGTACTTC
-,TRBJ1-5,TRBV28,-,CASTLERGFPAQHF,TGTGCCAGCACTTTAGAGAGGGGGTTCCCGGCCCAGCATTTT
-,TRBJ1-1,TRBV6-5,-,CASRQGFGTEAFF,TGTGCCAGCAGGCAAGGTTTTGGCACTGAAGCTTTCTTT
-,TRBJ1-2,TRBV28,-,CASLPPVGGNGYTF,TGTGCCAGCCTCCCCCCTGTCGGCGGGAATGGCTACACCTTC
-,TRBJ2-5,TRBV30,-,CAWSGQVLGETQYF,TGTGCCTGGAGTGGACAGGTCTTAGGGGAGACCCAGTACTTC
-,TRBJ2-2,TRBV19,TRBD2,CASKLAVNTGELFF,TGTGCCAGTAAACTAGCGGTTAACACCGGGGAGCTGTTTTTT
-,TRBJ2-7,TRBV5-4,-,CASSLANGWEQYF,TGTGCCAGCAGCTTGGCCAATGGGTGGGAGCAGTACTTC
few,TRBJ2-2,TRBV7-2,-,CASSHTNTGELFF,TGTGCCAGCAGCCACACTAACACCGGGGAGCTGTTTTTT
-,TRBJ1-3,TRBV5-1,-,CASSLVGGESGNTIYF,TGCGCCAGCAGCTTGGTCGGGGGGGAGTCTGGAAACACCATATATTTT
few,TRBJ1-2,TRBV25-1,-,CASSDRDWGSGGYTF,TGTGCCAGCAGTGACAGGGACTGGGGATCTGGCGGCTACACCTTC
-,TRBJ1-1,TRBV27,TRBD1,CASSPRGQGFGTEAFF,TGTGCCAGCAGTCCAAGGGGACAGGGGTTTGGCACTGAAGCTTTCTTT
-,TRBJ1-1,TRBV5-1,-,CASSLVPASMNTEAFF,TGCGCCAGCAGCTTGGTCCCGGCCAGCATGAACACTGAAGCTTTCTTT
-,TRBJ1-2,TRBV3-1/TRBV3-2,-,CASSLAWINHGYTF,TGTGCCAGCAGCCTGGCGTGGATAAATCATGGCTACACCTTC
-,TRBJ2-3,TRBV7-2,TRBD2,CASRMGLITDTQYF,TGTGCCAGCAGGATGGGACTAATCACAGATACGCAGTATTTT
-,TRBJ2-7,TRBV27,-,CASSLGTSLEQYF,TGTGCCAGCAGTCTTGGGACTTCCCTCGAGCAGTACTTC
-,TRBJ1-1,TRBV7-9,-,CASSRGGNTEAFF,TGTGCCAGCAGCAGGGGAGGAAACACTGAAGCTTTCTTT
-,TRBJ1-5,TRBV6-5,-,CASSYGPGGSQPQHF,TGTGCCAGCAGTTACGGCCCCGGAGGCAGTCAGCCCCAGCATTTT
-,TRBJ2-6,TRBV9,-,CASTTEGAGANVLTF,TGTGCCAGCACCACTGAGGGGGCTGGGGCCAACGTCCTGACTTTC
-,TRBJ2-1,TRBV7-3,TRBD2,CASSLGLAGGEQFF,TGTGCCAGCAGCTTAGGCCTAGCGGGTGGTGAGCAGTTCTTC
-,TRBJ2-1,TRBV12-3/TRBV12-4,TRBD2,CASSPRGGEQFF,TGTGCCAGCAGTCCGCGGGGGGGTGAGCAGTTCTTC
-,TRBJ1-3,TRBV7-8,-,CASSFNLDSDTIYF,TGTGCCAGCAGCTTTAACCTCGACTCAGACACCATATATTTT
-,TRBJ1-5,TRBV18,TRBD1,CASSPSGQVQPQHF,TGTGCCAGCTCCCCGTCGGGACAGGTACAGCCCCAGCATTTT
-,TRBJ1-3,TRBV3-1/TRBV3-2,-,CASSQDSGVGNTIYF,TGTGCCAGCAGCCAAGATAGTGGGGTTGGAAACACCATATATTTT
once,TRBJ2-5,TRBV6-5,-,CASSYVRGRETQYF,TGTGCCAGCAGTTACGTCAGGGGCAGAGAGACCCAGTACTTC
many,TRBJ2-1,TRBV14,-,CASSQADYYNEQFF,TGTGCCAGCAGCCAAGCGGACTACTACAATGAGCAGTTCTTC
-,TRBJ2-2,TRBV19,-,CASSISRDGTGELFF,TGTGCCAGTAGTATTTCCAGGGACGGAACCGGGGAGCTGTTTTTT
-,TRBJ2-3,TRBV7-3,-,CASSLIPGLSTDTQYF,TGTGCCAGCAGCCTGATTCCGGGACTGAGCACAGATACGCAGTATTTT
-,TRBJ1-5,TRBV3-1/TRBV3-2,-,CASSLSADQPQHF,TGTGCCAGCAGCCTCTCAGCTGATCAGCCCCAGCATTTT
-,TRBJ2-7,TRBV5-6,TRBD1,CASSTPGTGRIYEQYF,TGTGCCAGCAGCACTCCCGGGACAGGGCGAATCTACGAGCAGTACTTC
few,TRBJ2-7,TRBV6-5,-,CASSARPDEQYF,TGTGCCAGCAGCGCACGACCGGACGAGCAGTACTTC
few,TRBJ1-1,TRBV10-2,-,CASSVTVNTEAFF,TGCGCCAGCAGTGTAACGGTAAACACTGAAGCTTTCTTT
-,TRBJ2-7,TRBV6-5,-,CASSYKGSYEQYF,TGTGCCAGCAGTTATAAGGGCTCCTACGAGCAGTACTTC
-,TRBJ1-2,TRBV7-9,-,CASSLAGVGIYGYTF,TGTGCCAGCAGCTTAGCCGGGGTCGGGATCTATGGCTACACCTTC
-,TRBJ2-5,TRBV5-6,-,CASSLGSRETQYF,TGTGCCAGCAGCTTAGGGTCGCGAGAGACCCAGTACTTC
-,TRBJ1-1,TRBV19,-,CASRLVSGRGIEAFF,TGTGCCAGTAGGTTGGTCAGTGGTCGGGGGATAGAAGCTTTCTTT
-,TRBJ2-7,TRBV5-5,TRBD1,CASSKKSTGTDFEQYF,TGTGCCAGCAGTAAGAAATCCACCGGGACAGATTTCGAGCAGTACTTC
-,TRBJ2-7,TRBV30,TRBD2,CAWNGGSTYEQYF,TGTGCCTGGAACGGGGGGTCAACCTACGAGCAGTACTTC
-,TRBJ1-1,TRBV27,-,CASSLWSGVEAFF,TGTGCCAGCAGTTTATGGTCCGGGGTTGAAGCTTTCTTT
-,TRBJ2-7,TRBV5-4,TRBD2,CASGRINPGGGSYEQYF,TGTGCCAGCGGCAGAATCAACCCGGGGGGAGGCTCCTACGAGCAGTACTTC
once,TRBJ1-6,TRBV7-3,-,CASSQGKNSPLHF,TGTGCCAGCAGCCAGGGGAAAAATTCACCCCTCCACTTT
-,TRBJ2-7,TRBV6-2/TRBV6-3,TRBD2,CASSYGTSGRPTYEQYF,TGTGCCAGCAGTTACGGGACTAGCGGGAGGCCAACCTACGAGCAGTACTTC
-,TRBJ1-2,TRBV20-1,TRBD1,CSASLLGTAINYGYTF,TGCAGTGCTAGTTTACTAGGGACAGCTATAAACTATGGCTACACCTTC
-,TRBJ1-6,TRBV9,TRBD1,CASSVADREGSPLHF,TGTGCCAGCAGCGTAGCAGACAGGGAAGGATCACCCCTCCACTTT
-,TRBJ1-1,TRBV18,-,CASSQSRQGTEAFF,TGTGCCAGCTCACAATCAAGGCAGGGCACTGAAGCTTTCTTT
once,TRBJ1-2,TRBV10-3,-,CAISERSGVGGYTF,TGTGCCATCAGTGAGAGGTCAGGGGTTGGTGGCTACACCTTC
-,TRBJ1-1,TRBV9,-,CASSVGQAGDTEAFF,TGTGCCAGCAGCGTAGGACAGGCGGGGGACACTGAAGCTTTCTTT
-,TRBJ2-3,TRBV7-6,TRBD2,CASSLTAGETSSTDTQYF,TGTGCCAGCAGCTTAACTGCGGGGGAAACGAGTAGCACAGATACGCAGTATTTT
-,TRBJ2-7,TRBV9,-,CASSVGQVLGAYEQYF,TGTGCCAGCAGCGTAGGGCAGGTCCTAGGAGCCTACGAGCAGTACTTC
-,TRBJ2-3,TRBV3-1/TRBV3-2,TRBD2,CASRGGTRSTDTQYF,TGTGCCAGCCGCGGGGGGACCAGGAGCACAGATACGCAGTATTTT
-,TRBJ2-7,TRBV7-9,-,CASSPRAQEQYF,TGTGCCAGCAGCCCCAGGGCACAAGAGCAGTACTTC
-,TRBJ1-1,TRBV18,-,CASSPEGTEAFF,TGTGCCAGCTCACCGGAGGGCACTGAAGCTTTCTTT
-,TRBJ1-5,TRBV5-3,TRBD1,CARSCRDRGTQPQHF,TGTGCCAGAAGCTGCCGGGACAGGGGTACTCAGCCCCAGCATTTT